These 19 T cell receptor beta chains were sequenced from one sample in a study of OX40 agonist ivuxolimab in advanced cancers. Using immunoSEQ multiplex PCR, the repertoire was profiled, and TCRdb retains in-frame clones only, with some absent. The top ten hold 5% to 6% of the sample, which has tens of thousands of clones, more than 70% seen once. The sample was CD4+ or CD8+ T cells sorted from blood, taken in a trial of the OX40 agonist ivuxolimab. These receptors all stem from an adult with an advanced solid tumor such as melanoma, head and neck, liver or kidney cancer.

The chain is built from TRBV6-5 and TRBJ1-3, with D unresolved. The CDR3 is 15 amino acids. Between the trimmed V and J ends, which lost 4 bases and 0 bases, there was a span of 10 bases. Germline values: CDR1 MNHEY, CDR2 SVGAGI. The CDR3 reads CASSSRRGSGNTIYF. In DNA, the CDR3 is TGTGCCAGCAGTTCCCGACGGGGCTCTGGAAACACCATATATTTT.

This clone was seen just once. The rearrangement uses TRBV21-1 and TRBJ1-3. TRBV21-1 corresponds to a pseudogene. The CDR3 runs to 17 residues. The chain's CDR3 is CASSKRGFKRVGNTIYF. In DNA form, the CDR3 reads TGTGCCAGCAGCAAACGGGGGTTCAAAAGGGTCGGAAACACCATATATTTT.

CDR3 sequence: CASSMHGGDSNYGYTF. In DNA, the CDR3 is TGTGCCAGCAGCATGCATGGGGGGGACAGTAACTATGGCTACACCTTC. This chain uses TRBV5-4 with TRBJ1-2, with 7 bases lining up with TRBD1. CDR3 length: 16 amino acids. Trimming cost V 4 bases and J 1 base; bases outside gene matches: 10. Germline assignment: CDR1 SGHNT and CDR2 YYREEE (reference sequence).

The chain is built from TRBV28 and TRBJ2-1; the match to TRBD2 covers 9 bases. V gave up 1 base and J gave up 15 bases; unmatched junction bases: 13. The germline gives CDR1 MDHEN, CDR2 SYDVKM. This CDR3 region has 15 residues. The CDR3 sequence: CASSLSPRVSGSMFF. The CDR3 DNA reads TGTGCCAGCAGTTTATCCCCTCGGGTTAGCGGGAGCATGTTCTTC. Drawing the rest from reference TRBV28 and TRBJ2-1, the complete variable domain is DVKVTQSSRYLVKRTGEKVFLECVQDMDHENMFWYRQDPGLGLRLIYFSYDVKMKEKGDIPEGYSVSREKKERFSLILESASTNQTSMYLCASSLSPRVSGSMFFGPGTRLTVL.

The chain combines TRBV10-2 with TRBJ1-3, with D perhaps matching TRBD1 (6 bases). CDR3 length: 16 amino acids. V gave up 2 bases and J gave up 3 bases, with 14 bases separating them. Per the germline V gene, CDR1 is WSHSY and CDR2 is SAAADI. The CDR3 reads CASSESAGAGGNTIYF. The CDR3 DNA is TGCGCCAGCAGTGAGAGTGCGGGGGCCGGTGGAAACACCATATATTTT.

The rearrangement links TRBV7-2 to TRBJ2-1; D possibly matches TRBD1 or TRBD2 (5 bases each). Between the trimmed V and J ends, which lost 4 bases and 15 bases, there was a span of 16 bases. CDR1 SGHTA and CDR2 FQGNSA come from the germline V gene. This CDR3 comprises 12 residues. The CDR3 here is CASSSFSGPAFF. In nucleotides, the CDR3 is TGTGCCAGCAGCTCGTTTTCGGGGCCTGCGTTCTTC.

V usage is TRBV5-1 and J usage is TRBJ2-5; D is undetermined. The CDR3 loop spans 13 amino acids. Trimming took 4 bases from V and 4 from J, leaving 11 bases between them. Per germline, CDR1 SGHRS and CDR2 YFSETQ. CDR3 sequence reads: CASSAGQAETQYF. For the CDR3, the DNA is TGCGCCAGCAGCGCCGGTCAAGCAGAGACCCAGTACTTC.

This clone has a handful of counts. J is TRBJ1-2 and V is TRBV11-2; D might be TRBD1 (5 bases). CDR1 SGHAT and CDR2 FQNNGV come from the germline V gene. V was clipped by 5 bases and J by 6 bases, with 16 bases between them. The length of the CDR3 is 14 residues. The CDR3 loop reads CASSPGGEGDGYTF. The CDR3 DNA sequence: TGTGCCAGCAGCCCGGGGGGGGAGGGAGATGGCTACACCTTC.

V usage is TRBV28 and J usage is TRBJ2-2; 11 positions match TRBD2. The J segment lost 7 bases and the V segment lost 0 bases, leaving 10 bases of the junction unmatched. This CDR3 contains 18 residues. The germline V gene has CDR1 MDHEN and CDR2 SYDVKM. The CDR3 loop is CASSLWGSGRALGGELFF. The DNA for the CDR3 is TGTGCCAGCAGTTTATGGGGTAGCGGGAGGGCCCTCGGCGGGGAGCTGTTTTTT.

This rearrangement joins TRBV7-9 to TRBJ1-2; possibly TRBD1 for D (5 bases). CDR3 length: 13 residues. V lost 1 base to trimming and J lost 10 bases, with 13 bases between them. Germline V CDR1 and CDR2: SEHNR, FQNEAQ (reference sequence). CDR3 DNA sequence: TGTGCCAGCAGCTTAGTAGCCGACAGCTCCTACACCTTC. It yields the protein CASSLVADSSYTF.

V gene TRBV5-5 combines with J gene TRBJ2-2; D is unresolved. The CDR3 contains 14 residues. The germline V and J ends were trimmed by 2 bases and 3 bases, with 8 bases remaining between them. Germline lookup yields CDR1 SGHKS and CDR2 YYEKEE (reference sequence). This CDR3 is CASSLGPYTGELFF. CDR3 sequence (DNA): TGTGCCAGCAGCTTAGGTCCTTACACCGGGGAGCTGTTTTTT.

The chain has TRBV5-1 and TRBJ2-4; TRBD2 matches 9 bases. The CDR3 is 14 residues long. Germline V gene data show CDR1 as SGHRS and CDR2 as YFSETQ. V lost 3 bases, J lost 7 bases, and 5 bases stayed unmatched. CDR3 coding DNA: TGCGCCAGCAGCTCCCCGGCGGGGGGGAACATTCAGTACTTC. Translation gives CASSSPAGGNIQYF.

The chain recombines TRBV19 with TRBJ2-4, with TRBD1 identical over 7 bases. The V gene's germline CDR1 is LNHDA and CDR2 SQIVND (reference sequence). The junction had 8 bases not matched to a gene; V was cut back by 6 bases and J by 3 bases. The CDR3 runs 15 residues. The CDR3 spells CASRSHRGVKNIQYF. CDR3 bases: TGTGCCAGTAGGTCCCACAGGGGTGTCAAAAACATTCAGTACTTC.

The chain links TRBV2 to TRBJ1-5; D is perhaps TRBD1 (5 bases). V shed 8 bases and J shed 4 bases, with 18 bases lying between them. This CDR3 has 15 residues. CDR1 and CDR2 (germline): SNHLY, FYNNEI. The CDR3 nucleotides read TGTGCCAGCCGTTTGCAAGGGGCGCAGAATCAGCCCCAGCATTTT. Translating it yields CASRLQGAQNQPQHF.

The J gene is TRBJ2-1, the V gene TRBV19; no definite D call. V lost 6 bases to trimming and J lost 5 bases, with 11 bases between them. Germline-derived CDR1 and CDR2 are LNHDA and SQIVND (reference sequence). The CDR3 totals 13 residues. The CDR3 bases are TGTGCCAGTAGGACCCACCCAGACAATGAGCAGTTCTTC. Protein product: CASRTHPDNEQFF.

The chain combines TRBV9 with TRBJ2-5; 7 bases are a match to TRBD2. CDR1 is SGDLS and CDR2 is YYNGEE in the germline V gene. Trimming at V came to 3 bases and at J to 5 bases, leaving 10 bases not matched to a gene. CDR3 size: 15 residues. This CDR3 reads CASSALIGGDETQYF. The CDR3 nucleotides read TGTGCCAGCAGCGCCTTAATTGGGGGGGATGAGACCCAGTACTTC. Full variable domain (rest looked up from reference TRBV9 and TRBJ2-5): DSGVTQTPKHLITATGQRVTLRCSPRSGDLSVYWYQQSLDQGLQFLIQYYNGEERAKGNILERFSAQQFPDLHSELNLSSLELGDSALYFCASSALIGGDETQYFGPGTRLLVL.

This chain joins TRBV27 and TRBJ1-6; D gene ambiguous. Trimming cost V 4 bases and J 9 bases, with 16 bases left between them. Germline CDR1 MNHEY, CDR2 SMNVEV (reference sequence). The CDR3 consists of 15 residues. The CDR3 is CASSYRTPLSSPLHF. The CDR3 bases are TGTGCCAGCAGTTATAGGACCCCCCTGTCTTCACCCCTCCACTTT.

The rearrangement joins TRBV28 to TRBJ2-5; TRBD1 might be the D (6 bases). Germline V gives CDR1 MDHEN, CDR2 SYDVKM. The CDR3 contains 16 residues. Deletions cut 4 bases from V and 5 bases from J, with 20 bases between. The CDR3 nucleotides are TGTGCCAGCAGTTCCCCAGGGCAGGGGCTCATGGAGACCCAGTACTTC. Amino acid sequence: CASSSPGQGLMETQYF.

The J gene is TRBJ2-7, the V gene TRBV25-1; D remains unclear. Per germline, CDR1 MGHDK and CDR2 SYGVNS. This CDR3 has 13 residues. Trimming left V 7 bases short and J 2 bases short, with 12 bases between. CDR3 protein: CASTNEAAYEQYF. CDR3 sequence (DNA): TGTGCCAGCACAAACGAGGCGGCCTACGAGCAGTACTTC.